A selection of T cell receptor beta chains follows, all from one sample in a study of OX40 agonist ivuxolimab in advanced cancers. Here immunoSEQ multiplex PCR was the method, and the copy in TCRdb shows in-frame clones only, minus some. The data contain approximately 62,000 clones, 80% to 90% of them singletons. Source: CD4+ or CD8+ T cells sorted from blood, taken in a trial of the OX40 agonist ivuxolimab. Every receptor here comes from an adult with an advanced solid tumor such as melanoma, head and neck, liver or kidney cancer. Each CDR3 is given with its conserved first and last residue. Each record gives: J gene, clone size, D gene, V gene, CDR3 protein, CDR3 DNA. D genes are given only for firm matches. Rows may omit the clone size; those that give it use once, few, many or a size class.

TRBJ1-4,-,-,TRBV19,CASSIPRGEKLFF,TGTGCCAGTAGTATCCCTCGTGGCGAAAAACTGTTTTTT
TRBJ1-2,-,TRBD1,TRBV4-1,CASSQEDRSSYGYTF,TGCGCCAGCAGCCAAGAGGACAGGTCTTCCTATGGCTACACCTTC
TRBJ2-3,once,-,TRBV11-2,CASSLVWQVNTDTQYF,TGTGCCAGCAGCTTAGTGTGGCAGGTGAACACCGATACGCAGTATTTT
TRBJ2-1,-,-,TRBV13,CASSSGQSSYNEQFF,TGTGCCAGCAGCTCCGGACAGAGCTCCTACAATGAGCAGTTCTTC
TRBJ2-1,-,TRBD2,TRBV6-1,CASSPLTSGDNEQFF,TGTGCCAGCAGCCCACTGACCAGCGGGGACAATGAGCAGTTCTTC
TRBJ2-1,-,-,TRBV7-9,CASSPGGFRFF,TGTGCCAGCAGCCCGGGGGGCTTTCGGTTCTTC
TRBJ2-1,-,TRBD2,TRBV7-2,CASSATSGGYNEQFF,TGTGCCAGCAGCGCGACTAGCGGGGGTTACAATGAGCAGTTCTTC
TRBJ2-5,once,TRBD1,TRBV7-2,CASSYRTGDFQETQYF,TGTGCCAGCAGCTACCGGACAGGGGACTTCCAAGAGACCCAGTACTTC
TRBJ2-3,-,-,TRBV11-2,CASSLTNRDGTDTQYF,TGTGCCAGCAGCTTAACTAACCGGGACGGCACAGATACGCAGTATTTT
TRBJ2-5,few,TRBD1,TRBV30,CAWSSGGRGETQYF,TGTGCCTGGAGTTCAGGGGGTAGAGGAGAGACCCAGTACTTC
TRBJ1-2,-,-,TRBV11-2,CASSLNDPTANYGYTF,TGTGCCAGCAGCTTAAATGATCCTACAGCTAACTATGGCTACACCTTC
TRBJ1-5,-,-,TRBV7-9,CASSLAPPQPQHF,TGTGCCAGCAGCTTAGCCCCCCCTCAGCCCCAGCATTTT
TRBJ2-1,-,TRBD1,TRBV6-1,CASSGRDRGFNEQFF,TGTGCCAGCAGTGGCCGGGACAGGGGATTCAATGAGCAGTTCTTC
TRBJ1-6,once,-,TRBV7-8,CASSLTRTVANSPLHF,TGTGCCAGCAGCTTAACCCGGACAGTGGCCAATTCACCCCTCCACTTT
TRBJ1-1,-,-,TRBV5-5,CASTKPHQNTEAFF,TGTGCCAGCACCAAGCCTCACCAAAACACTGAAGCTTTCTTT
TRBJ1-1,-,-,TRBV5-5,CASSYSGHLNTEAFF,TGTGCCAGCAGCTACTCGGGACACTTGAACACTGAAGCTTTCTTT
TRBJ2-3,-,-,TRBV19,CASSIGTSSTDTQYF,TGTGCCAGTAGTATAGGCACGAGCAGCACAGATACGCAGTATTTT
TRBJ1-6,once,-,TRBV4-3,CASSQGVYNSPLHF,TGCGCCAGCAGCCAAGGGGTCTATAATTCACCCCTCCACTTT
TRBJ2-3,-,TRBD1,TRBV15,CATSRDRGTDTQYF,TGTGCCACCAGCAGAGACAGGGGGACAGATACGCAGTATTTT
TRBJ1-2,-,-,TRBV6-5,CASSSTGHLNYGYTF,TGTGCCAGCAGTTCTACCGGACATCTTAACTATGGCTACACCTTC
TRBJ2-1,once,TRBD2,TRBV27,CASSPGLAGAGDEQFF,TGTGCCAGCAGTCCAGGACTAGCGGGAGCTGGGGATGAGCAGTTCTTC
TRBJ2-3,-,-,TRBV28,CASSPFTTTDTQYF,TGTGCCAGCAGTCCATTTACAACTACAGATACGCAGTATTTT
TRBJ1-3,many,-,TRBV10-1,CASSEPMDSSGNTIYF,TGCGCCAGCAGTGAACCTATGGACAGCTCTGGAAACACCATATATTTT
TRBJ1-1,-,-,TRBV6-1,CASSANLFGLNTEAFF,TGTGCCAGCAGTGCCAACTTATTTGGGCTGAACACTGAAGCTTTCTTT
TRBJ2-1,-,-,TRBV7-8,CASSSGSGPSYNEQFF,TGTGCCAGCAGCTCCGGGTCAGGGCCGTCCTACAATGAGCAGTTCTTC
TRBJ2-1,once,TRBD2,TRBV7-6,CASSLWEGSGDEQFF,TGTGCCAGCAGCTTATGGGAGGGAAGTGGGGATGAGCAGTTCTTC
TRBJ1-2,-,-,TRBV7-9,CASSLGFGVEGYTF,TGTGCCAGCAGCTTAGGGTTTGGGGTGGAAGGCTACACCTTC
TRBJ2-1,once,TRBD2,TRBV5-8,CASSLDWGGPYNEQFF,TGTGCCAGCAGCTTGGATTGGGGGGGACCCTACAATGAGCAGTTCTTC
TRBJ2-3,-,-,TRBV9,CASSVVGRGGDTQYF,TGTGCCAGCAGCGTAGTTGGCAGGGGTGGAGATACGCAGTATTTT
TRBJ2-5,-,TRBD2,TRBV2,CASSEFLWTSGSAQYF,TGTGCCAGCAGCGAGTTCCTCTGGACTAGCGGTTCGGCCCAGTACTTC
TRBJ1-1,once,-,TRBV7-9,CASSLEDAVTEAFF,TGTGCCAGCAGTTTGGAGGATGCAGTAACTGAAGCTTTCTTT
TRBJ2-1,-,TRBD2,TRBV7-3,CASSLTSGRQNEQFF,TGTGCCAGCAGCTTGACTAGCGGGAGGCAGAACGAGCAGTTCTTC
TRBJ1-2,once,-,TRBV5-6,CASSLGAMRVYGYTF,TGTGCCAGCAGCTTAGGAGCAATGAGGGTCTATGGCTACACCTTC
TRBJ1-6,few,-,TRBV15,CATSLGRYGSSPLHF,TGTGCCACCAGCTTGGGGCGGTACGGGAGCTCACCCCTCCACTTT
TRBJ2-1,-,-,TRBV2,CASRRLEGPNEQFF,TGTGCCAGCAGGCGACTAGAGGGTCCCAATGAGCAGTTCTTC
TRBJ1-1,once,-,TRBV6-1,CASSEAGGYTEAFF,TGTGCCAGCAGTGAAGCGGGGGGCTACACTGAAGCTTTCTTT
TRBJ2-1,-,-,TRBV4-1,CASSYTPAGSSYNEQFF,TGCGCCAGCAGCTACACGCCGGCCGGGAGCTCCTACAATGAGCAGTTCTTC
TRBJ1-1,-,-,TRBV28,CASRKGFGTEAFF,TGTGCCAGCAGGAAGGGGTTTGGAACTGAAGCTTTCTTT
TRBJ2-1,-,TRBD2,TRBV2,CASSPTSGSPNEQFF,TGTGCCAGCAGTCCGACTAGCGGGAGCCCCAATGAGCAGTTCTTC
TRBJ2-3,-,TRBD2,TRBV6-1,CASSELSGRGTDTQYF,TGTGCCAGCAGTGAACTGAGCGGGAGGGGCACAGATACGCAGTATTTT
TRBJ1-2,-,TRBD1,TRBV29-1,CSVKGGDGYTF,TGCAGCGTTAAAGGGGGCGATGGCTACACCTTC
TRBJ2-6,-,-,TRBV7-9,CASSLAPSGANVLTF,TGTGCCAGCAGCTTGGCTCCCTCTGGGGCCAACGTCCTGACTTTC
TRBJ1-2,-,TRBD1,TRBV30,CAWEDRGSGYTF,TGTGCCTGGGAGGACAGGGGGTCTGGCTACACCTTC
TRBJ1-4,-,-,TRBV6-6,CASVGTNEKLFF,TGTGCCAGCGTCGGGACTAATGAAAAACTGTTTTTT
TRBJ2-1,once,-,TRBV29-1,CSVDRVEQFF,TGCAGCGTTGATAGGGTCGAGCAGTTCTTC